These T cell receptor beta chains were read from a single sample in a study of Ad26.COV2.S vaccination and SARS-CoV-2 variants. TCRdb's copy holds only in-frame clones and misses some; the assay was immunoSEQ multiplex PCR. The data show around 300,000 clones, with roughly 90% seen just once and approximately 5.9% held by the top ten. The sequences come from peripheral blood, collected in a trial of Ad26.COV2.S vaccine versus placebo. Receptor source: a person between 18 and 60 years old who received the Ad26.COV2.S COVID-19 vaccine or a placebo. The CDR3 runs from the conserved cysteine through the conserved F or W. The D gene is left open where the match is weak. Part of the rows lack a size; the others show once, few, many or a class for expanded clones.

len	abundance	j_gene	d_gene	v_gene	CDR3aa	CDR3nt
14	few	TRBJ2-4	-	TRBV4-3	CASSQDSQGGIQYF	TGCGCCAGCAGCCAAGATAGCCAGGGTGGCATTCAGTACTTC
15	once	TRBJ1-4	TRBD1	TRBV7-9	CASSLATGVNEKLFF	TGTGCCAGCAGCTTAGCGACAGGGGTAAATGAAAAACTGTTTTTT
16	-	TRBJ1-1	-	TRBV3-1/TRBV3-2	CASSQKKSGGAPEAFF	TGTGCCAGCAGCCAAAAAAAATCGGGGGGGGCACCTGAAGCTTTCTTT
13	-	TRBJ1-6	-	TRBV9	CASSVLGDSPLHF	TGTGCCAGCAGCGTTTTGGGGGATTCACCCCTCCACTTT
14	-	TRBJ2-7	-	TRBV28	CASSRGGPSYEQYF	TGTGCCAGCTCGAGGGGGGGACCCTCCTACGAGCAGTACTTC
15	-	TRBJ2-3	TRBD2	TRBV7-6	CASGISGSRADTQYF	TGTGCCAGCGGTATCAGCGGGAGCCGCGCAGATACGCAGTATTTT
16	-	TRBJ2-2	-	TRBV4-3	CASSQDRATNTGELFF	TGCGCCAGCAGCCAAGACAGGGCAACGAACACCGGGGAGCTGTTTTTT
14	-	TRBJ2-1	TRBD2	TRBV6-5	CASRGGRAQGEQFF	TGTGCCAGCAGGGGCGGGAGGGCCCAAGGTGAGCAGTTCTTC
15	-	TRBJ2-7	TRBD1	TRBV3-1/TRBV3-2	CASSQGTGRVYEQYF	TGTGCCAGCAGCCAAGGGACAGGGAGAGTGTACGAGCAGTACTTC
16	-	TRBJ1-4	-	TRBV12-5	CASGLGVDRLNEKLFF	TGTGCTAGTGGTTTGGGTGTCGACAGGCTAAATGAAAAACTGTTTTTT
15	-	TRBJ2-7	-	TRBV18	CASSPPLTEGYEQYF	TGTGCCAGCTCACCCCCCCTGACAGAGGGCTACGAGCAGTACTTC
14	-	TRBJ1-3	-	TRBV18	CASSTDGSGNTIYF	TGTGCCAGCTCAACCGACGGCTCTGGAAACACCATATATTTT
17	-	TRBJ2-7	TRBD1	TRBV6-2/TRBV6-3	CASSDRGPGFSVYEQYF	TGTGCCAGCAGCGACAGGGGTCCCGGGTTTAGTGTCTACGAGCAGTACTTC
18	-	TRBJ1-6	-	TRBV6-2/TRBV6-3	CASSSSPGSLHHNSPLHF	TGTGCCAGCAGTTCGTCCCCGGGATCCCTTCATCATAATTCACCCCTCCACTTT
19	-	TRBJ2-5	TRBD1	TRBV10-1	CASTNRGRGFSSGQETQYF	TGCGCCAGCACGAACAGGGGGCGCGGATTTAGTAGCGGCCAAGAGACCCAGTACTTC
14	-	TRBJ2-3	-	TRBV3-1/TRBV3-2	CASSQDRNTDTQYF	TGTGCCAGCAGCCAAGATAGAAACACAGATACGCAGTATTTT
14	-	TRBJ1-2	TRBD1	TRBV7-3	CASSPGQGNYGYTF	TGTGCCAGCAGCCCCGGACAGGGGAACTATGGCTACACCTTC
17	-	TRBJ1-5	TRBD1	TRBV4-3	CASSPTGAPGSNQPQHF	TGCGCCAGCAGCCCTACAGGGGCCCCGGGTAGCAATCAGCCCCAGCATTTT
20	once	TRBJ2-5	TRBD2	TRBV7-3	CASSPRPLGTSGASQETQYF	TGTGCCAGCAGCCCACGACCCCTTGGGACTAGCGGTGCCAGTCAAGAGACCCAGTACTTC
18	-	TRBJ1-4	TRBD1	TRBV11-2	CASSLVGEWDRGEEKLFF	TGTGCCAGCAGCTTAGTGGGGGAGTGGGACAGGGGAGAGGAAAAACTGTTTTTT
16	-	TRBJ1-1	-	TRBV5-1	CASSLGIYLGNTEAFF	TGCGCCAGCAGCTTGGGGATTTACTTAGGGAACACTGAAGCTTTCTTT
16	-	TRBJ2-1	-	TRBV27	CASSPGRRSSYNEQFF	TGTGCCAGCAGTCCGGGACGCCGGAGCTCCTACAATGAGCAGTTCTTC
15	-	TRBJ1-5	-	TRBV21-1	CASSKRGDTNQPQHF	TGTGCCAGCAGCAAGAGGGGGGACACTAATCAGCCCCAGCATTTT
15	-	TRBJ2-3	-	TRBV5-1	CASSLSGALSDTQYF	TGCGCCAGCAGCTTGTCGGGGGCTTTATCAGATACGCAGTATTTT
14	-	TRBJ1-6	-	TRBV5-1	CASSQRQTNSPLHF	TGCGCCAGCAGCCAGAGACAGACGAATTCACCCCTCCACTTT
16	-	TRBJ1-2	-	TRBV18	CASSRGWWGEECGYTF	TGTGCCAGCTCACGAGGGTGGTGGGGGGAGGAATGTGGCTACACCTTC
15	-	TRBJ1-1	-	TRBV5-1	CASSLEVRPNTEAFF	TGCGCCAGCAGCTTGGAGGTCAGACCGAACACTGAAGCTTTCTTT